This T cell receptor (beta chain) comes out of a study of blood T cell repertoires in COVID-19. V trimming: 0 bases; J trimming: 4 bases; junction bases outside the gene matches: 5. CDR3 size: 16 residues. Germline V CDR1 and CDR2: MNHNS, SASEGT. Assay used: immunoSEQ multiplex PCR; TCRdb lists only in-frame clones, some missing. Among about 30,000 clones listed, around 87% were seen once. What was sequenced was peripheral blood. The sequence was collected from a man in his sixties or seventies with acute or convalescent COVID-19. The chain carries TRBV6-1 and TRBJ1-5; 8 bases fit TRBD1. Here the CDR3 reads CASSEAQGQGNQPQHF. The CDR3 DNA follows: TGTGCCAGCAGTGAAGCGCAAGGACAGGGAAATCAGCCCCAGCATTTT.